This T cell receptor (beta chain) was captured by sequencing in a study of T cell changes during pregnancy in multiple sclerosis. TCRdb's copy holds only in-frame clones and misses some; the assay was immunoSEQ multiplex PCR. The sample lists about 24,000 clones; about 88% were seen once. CDR1 is SQVTM, CDR2 ANQGSEA, per germline. The CDR3 runs to 13 residues. Trimming pared 7 bases from V and 6 bases from J, leaving 17 bases between. This receptor was identified in a female donor in good health, enrolled as a control in a pregnancy study. This material consisted of CD4+ T cells from peripheral blood mononuclear cells, taken in the first trimester of pregnancy. The V call is TRBV29-1, the J call TRBJ2-3; D unresolved. DNA for the CDR3: TGCAGCGCCTTCTCTCTTGGAGCGGATACGCAGTATTTT. Translating it yields CSAFSLGADTQYF.